This TCR beta chain was sequenced in a study of CD8+CD57+ T cells in acquired aplastic anemia. Study-wide points: Significant differences in CD8+ Simpson's diversity were not observed between patients and controls.

On this clonotype itself: What it binds is unknown.

Using genomic DNA as the template, TCR beta VDJ and CDR3 profiling was carried out. In TCRdb, the reads were re-called with MiXCR into one record per CDR3 protein. Of about 190,000 distinct CDR3 sequences listed, about half are singletons. The CDR3 loop spans 13 amino acids. Per germline, CDR1 DFQATT and CDR2 SNEGSKA (reference sequence). V was shortened by 6 bases and J by 2 bases, with 13 bases between the two germline ends. The chain has TRBV20-1 and TRBJ1-1; D is unresolved. Sample: sorted CD4+, CD8+, or CD8+CD57+ T cells (not recorded which) from PBMCs. The sequence was obtained from a human donor in good health, serving as a control. CDR3 region: CSAPKAINTEAFF. CDR3 nucleotides: TGCAGTGCCCCGAAGGCAATTAACACTGAAGCTTTCTTT.